One sample yielded the 20 T cell receptor beta chains listed below, sequenced in a study of T cell responses to AZD1222 COVID-19 vaccine. Method: immunoSEQ multiplex PCR; TCRdb's copy keeps in-frame clones and lacks some. This table has tens of thousands of clones, 80% to 90% appearing once. The sequencing used peripheral blood, collected 28 days after the second AZD1222 dose. These receptors all come from an adult who received the AZD1222 COVID-19 vaccine.

V and J are TRBV10-3 and TRBJ1-5; D gene ambiguous. This CDR3 region has 12 residues. Germline CDR1 ENHRY, CDR2 SYGVKD. Trimming cost V 2 bases and J 7 bases, with 6 bases left between them. CDR3 DNA: TGTGCCATCAGTGAGCCGAGCCAGCCCCAGCATTTT. Translated: CAISEPSQPQHF.

J is TRBJ1-2 and V is TRBV28, with a tentative D call TRBD1 (5 bases). CDR3 length: 16 amino acids. Germline CDR1 reads MDHEN; CDR2 reads SYDVKM. Deletions cut 6 bases from V and 5 bases from J, with 22 bases between. CDR3 sequence: CASSIIEGQGPYGYTF. Written as DNA, the CDR3 is TGTGCCAGCAGCATCATCGAGGGGCAGGGTCCTTATGGCTACACCTTC.

The chain combines TRBV28 with TRBJ2-3, with D perhaps being TRBD1 or TRBD2 (6 bases each). CDR1 MDHEN and CDR2 SYDVKM come from the germline V gene. V was trimmed by 2 bases and J by 2 bases, leaving 11 bases between them. The CDR3 contains 15 residues. The CDR3 is CASSLGGRFTDTQYF. The DNA of the CDR3 is TGTGCCAGCAGTTTAGGGGGGCGTTTCACAGATACGCAGTATTTT.

The chain links TRBV6-5 to TRBJ2-6; no clear D gene. CDR1 MNHEY and CDR2 SVGAGI come from the germline V gene. Trimming took 10 bases from V and 0 from J, leaving 7 bases between them. There are 13 residues in the CDR3. This CDR3 reads CATHLSGANVLTF. As DNA, the CDR3 is TGTGCCACCCACCTCTCTGGGGCCAACGTCCTGACTTTC.

V and J are TRBV3-1 (or the pseudogene TRBV3-2) and TRBJ1-5; D is ambiguous. Germline CDR1 reads LGHDT; CDR2 reads YNNKEL (reference sequence). Deletions cut 4 bases from V and 5 bases from J, with 9 bases between. The CDR3 spans 13 residues. The CDR3 loop is CASSPSWDQPQHF. For the CDR3, the DNA is TGTGCCAGCAGCCCATCGTGGGATCAGCCCCAGCATTTT.

This chain connects TRBV18 to TRBJ1-5, with 7 bases that match TRBD1. CDR1 and CDR2 (germline): KGHSH, LQKENI. This CDR3 contains 15 residues. V gave up 3 bases and J gave up 5 bases; unmatched junction bases: 7. CDR3 sequence (DNA): TGTGCCAGCTCACCTTACAGGGGCGGGGATCAGCCCCAGCATTTT. This codes for CASSPYRGGDQPQHF.

The chain joins TRBV2 to TRBJ1-1; possibly TRBD1 for D (5 bases). From germline, CDR1 is SNHLY and CDR2 FYNNEI. Trimming cost V 6 bases and J 7 bases, with 27 bases left between them. The CDR3 runs 17 residues. The CDR3 loop is CASREGQGPPPLGEAFF. DNA of the CDR3: TGTGCCAGCAGGGAGGGGCAGGGACCACCACCCTTAGGTGAAGCTTTCTTT.

This clone was found once. V usage is TRBV5-5 and J usage is TRBJ2-7; D is unclear. The CDR3 spans 12 residues. Trimming took off 1 base at V and 5 bases at J, with 7 bases between the two ends. CDR1 SGHKS and CDR2 YYEKEE come from the germline V gene (reference sequence). The CDR3 loop is CASSLKTDEQYF. In DNA, the CDR3 is TGTGCCAGCAGCTTGAAGACCGACGAGCAGTACTTC.

The rearrangement links TRBV7-2 to TRBJ2-7; TRBD2 matches 12 bases. The CDR3 loop spans 15 amino acids. With V trimmed by 6 bases and J by 5 bases, 8 bases remained unmatched. Germline CDR1 is SGHTA and CDR2 is FQGNSA. The CDR3 DNA is TGTGCCAGCAGAGGTCTAGCGGGAGGGAGCAACGAGCAGTACTTC. The encoded protein is CASRGLAGGSNEQYF.

The chain has TRBV5-1 and TRBJ2-1, with D hard to call. Trimming stripped 0 bases from V and 5 bases from J, with 6 bases between. The CDR3 sequence is 13 residues long. Germline V gene data show CDR1 as SGHRS and CDR2 as YFSETQ. CDR3 nucleotide sequence: TGCGCCAGCAGCTTGGGGCCAGACAATGAGCAGTTCTTC. Its protein product is CASSLGPDNEQFF.

This chain connects TRBV19 to TRBJ2-3; D gene unclear. The CDR3 covers 13 residues. Germline values: CDR1 LNHDA, CDR2 SQIVND (reference sequence). V shed 0 bases and J shed 6 bases, with 7 bases lying between them. CDR3 sequence (DNA): TGTGCCAGTAGTATAGATCTCAGGGATACGCAGTATTTT. This codes for CASSIDLRDTQYF. The complete variable domain, with remaining parts taken from reference TRBV19 and TRBJ2-3, reads DGGITQSPKYLFRKEGQNVTLSCEQNLNHDAMYWYRQDPGQGLRLIYYSQIVNDFQKGDIAEGYSVSREKKESFPLTVTSAQKNPTAFYLCASSIDLRDTQYFGPGTRLTVL.

The CDR3 spells CASSPATSGGTYEQYF. The CDR3, as DNA: TGTGCCAGTAGCCCGGCGACTAGCGGGGGTACCTACGAGCAGTACTTC. The chain recombines TRBV19 with TRBJ2-7; TRBD2 matches 12 bases. The CDR3 extends over 16 amino acids. Germline V CDR1 and CDR2: LNHDA, SQIVND (reference sequence). Trimming took 6 bases from V and 2 from J; bases not matched to a gene: 8.

The CDR3 reads CAWSRGGSSYEQYF. The CDR3 DNA reads as TGTGCCTGGAGTAGAGGCGGGTCATCCTACGAGCAGTACTTC. The chain uses TRBV30 and TRBJ2-7, with D possibly TRBD2 on 5 matching bases. The V gene lost 2 bases and the J gene lost 1 base, with 12 bases spanning the gap. The CDR3 extends over 14 amino acids. In germline, CDR1 is GTSNPN, CDR2 SVGIG (reference sequence).

V is TRBV3-1 (or the pseudogene TRBV3-2) and J is TRBJ2-2; D tentatively fits TRBD1 or TRBD2 (5 bases each). V gave up 8 bases and J gave up 1 base, with 17 bases separating them. Germline V gene lookup returns CDR1 LGHDT and CDR2 YNNKEL (reference sequence). The CDR3 runs 16 residues. The CDR3 bases are TGTGCCAGCTCCTGGGTGGGACGGAAGAACACCGGGGAGCTGTTTTTT. This encodes CASSWVGRKNTGELFF.

The chain's CDR3 is CATSDLSHGADTDTQYF. In DNA, the CDR3 is TGTGCCACCAGTGATCTATCCCATGGAGCGGATACAGATACGCAGTATTTT. The rearrangement joins TRBV24-1 to TRBJ2-3, with D perhaps TRBD2 (5 bases). Germline lookup yields CDR1 KGHDR and CDR2 SFDVKD. The CDR3 loop spans 17 amino acids. Trimming left V 3 bases short and J 3 bases short, with 18 bases between.

The chain links TRBV28 to TRBJ2-5; D perhaps matches TRBD2 (6 bases). From germline, CDR1 is MDHEN and CDR2 SYDVKM. Trimming took off 2 bases at V and 10 bases at J, with 14 bases between the two ends. The CDR3 length is 13 residues. For the CDR3, the DNA is TGTGCCAGCAGTTTACAGGGACTCCATGACCAGTACTTC. Residues: CASSLQGLHDQYF.

The chain combines TRBV13 with TRBJ1-4, with 7 bases aligning to TRBD1. This CDR3 spans 15 amino acids. V gave up 5 bases and J gave up 3 bases; unmatched junction bases: 6. Germline assignment: CDR1 PRHDT and CDR2 FYEKMQ (reference sequence). The CDR3, as DNA: TGTGCCAGCAGCCGTCGACAGGGCTCTAATGAAAAACTGTTTTTT. Translation: CASSRRQGSNEKLFF.

This chain uses TRBV7-2 with TRBJ2-7; D remains unclear. Germline CDR1 and CDR2: SGHTA and FQGNSA. CDR3 length equals 13 residues. Trimming pared 4 bases from V and 4 bases from J, leaving 11 bases between. The CDR3 DNA follows: TGTGCCAGCAGCTCGACACAGTTGTACGAGCAGTACTTC. Its protein is CASSSTQLYEQYF.

This rearrangement joins TRBV19 to TRBJ1-5, with 10 bases aligning to TRBD1. V was clipped by 6 bases and J by 4 bases; unmatched bases: 3. The CDR3 sequence is 14 residues long. Germline CDR1 reads LNHDA; CDR2 reads SQIVND (reference sequence). The CDR3 protein is CASSLGQGNQPQHF. CDR3 DNA: TGTGCCAGTAGCCTGGGACAGGGGAATCAGCCCCAGCATTTT.

The chain is built from TRBV7-8 and TRBJ2-1; 7 bases map to TRBD2. The V segment lost 1 base and the J segment 8 bases; nucleotides outside the gene matches: 8. Germline CDR1 reads SGHVS; CDR2 reads FQNEAQ. This CDR3 has 15 amino acids. CDR3 DNA sequence: TGTGCCAGCAGCTTAGAATTGACTAGCTCGGATGAGCAGTTCTTC. Its protein is CASSLELTSSDEQFF. Full variable domain (remainder filled in from reference TRBV7-8 and TRBJ2-1): GAGVSQSPRYKVAKRGQDVALRCDPISGHVSLFWYQQALGQGPEFLTYFQNEAQLDKSGLPSDRFFAERPEGSVSTLKIQRTQQEDSAVYLCASSLELTSSDEQFFGPGTRLTVL.